This section outlines one T cell receptor (beta chain) sequence together with its context. Within the sample, other DNA sequences also encode this same CDR3. The data were obtained in a study of blood T cell repertoires in COVID-19. Generated by immunoSEQ multiplex PCR, the TCRdb table keeps only in-frame clones and is missing some. The table records 170,000 or so clones, approximately 85% of them present only once. Germline CDR1 SGHAT, CDR2 FQNNGV. The trim removed 6 bases at V and 4 bases at J, leaving 5 bases unmatched. There are 13 residues in the CDR3. This chain joins TRBV11-2 and TRBJ1-2, with 7 nucleotides matching TRBD1. The receptor was derived from a man aged 35 to 55 who had recovered from COVID-19. Sequencing was performed on PBMCs or T cells enriched from blood (not recorded which). CDR3 in DNA: TGTGCCAGCAGTTTGCCAGGGGGCTATGGCTACACCTTC. It codes for CASSLPGGYGYTF.